This T cell receptor beta chain was profiled in a study of T cell responses to AZD1222 COVID-19 vaccine (dated by TCRdb to the early 2020s). As for the study more broadly: Because spike-specific TCR depth and breadth did not differ between the two schedules, AZD1222 recipients who got a second dose at roughly 4 weeks were pooled with those who got a second dose at roughly 12 weeks. TCR sequencing covered roughly 230 trial participants: around 210 given two doses of AZD1222 and around 25 given two doses of MenACWY control vaccine. Enrollment into the trials was organized by age into subgroups of 18-55, 56-69 and 70-plus years, and those subgroups contained roughly 150, 30 and 60 TCR-sequenced participants, respectively.

The CDR3 regions of human TCRbeta chains were analyzed by immunosequencing. The original pipeline was this. Repertoire TCRs were matched against a reference library of SARS-CoV-2-specific TCRs generated with the MIRA antigen-specificity platform. Breadth was defined as the fraction of unique TCRs that were SARS-CoV-2-associated, and depth was defined as the fraction of total T cells that were SARS-CoV-2-associated. Each spike-specific TCR was assigned to its reactive spike region and to a CD4 or CD8 class using the MIRA data. Log10-transformed breadth and depth values were compared by one-way ANOVA with Sidak's multiple comparisons tests. TCRdb re-hosts the immuneACCESS table, in-frame sequences only. Its copies lack some clones; in the studies checked, an unresolved V gene accounts for under half of them, and the cause for the rest is not known. D and trimming come from the DNA, and the V and J calls and clone size come from that table. The sample contains roughly 100,000 clones, less than 90% of them found a single time. The ten biggest clones cover about 17% of the sample.

Reading the label with the study, this specimen's time point is: baseline before first vaccination. The vaccinee samples were drawn from two UK trials, COV001 and COV002, one of which was a single-blind randomized controlled phase 2/3 trial testing AZD1222 (ChAdOx1 nCoV-19) in healthy adults. Trial participant PBMC samples were collected at day 0 and day 28 after the second dose for TCRbeta chain sequencing. On this clone itself: It lacks a known antigen. Base qualities are not recorded, but no much larger clone differs from it by a single base.

On the study overall, not on this receptor specifically: Only six AZD1222 recipients were SARS-CoV-2 seropositive at baseline, limiting conclusions about previously exposed vaccinees. The 56-69-year group was small, and its depth increase did not reach significance, likely because of low power. Spike-specific TCR breadth and depth rose significantly after two AZD1222 doses compared with day 0 and with MenACWY recipients. Participants were mostly white British and included more females than males, and it was suggested by the authors that clonal diversity may have been underestimated. The vaccine-associated CD4 TCRs covered the entire spike protein, and the dominant responses fell in regions 160-218 and 743-854. Because no day 14 peak-response samples were available, repertoires were characterized only after the peak T cell response. Epitopes outside the regions mutated in the B.1.351 and B.1.1.7 variants were reportedly recognized by nearly half of the unique spike-specific TCRs.

CDR1 and CDR2, looked up from the germline V gene (reference sequence), are LNHDA and SQIVND. V sheds 3 bases and J sheds 4 bases, leaving 9 bases between their ends. The CDR3 starts with the cysteine, ends with the phenylalanine, and has 13 residues. Kept here is only the CDR3 DNA, which spans 39 bases and is read in frame from base 1. The chain employs TRBV19 and TRBJ1-2, with the D gene too uncertain to name. Sequenced here: peripheral blood, sampled on day 0 of AZD1222 vaccination. The TCR was taken from an adult in good health. The CDR3 reads as follows: CASSIVQVYGYTF. The nucleotides read TGTGCCAGTAGTATCGTCCAGGTCTATGGCTACACCTTC. Beyond the CDR3, the reference TRBV19 and TRBJ1-2 genes provide the residues; the full variable domain reads: DGGITQSPKYLFRKEGQNVTLSCEQNLNHDAMYWYRQDPGQGLRLIYYSQIVNDFQKGDIAEGYSVSREKKESFPLTVTSAQKNPTAFYLCASSIVQVYGYTFGSGTRLTVV.